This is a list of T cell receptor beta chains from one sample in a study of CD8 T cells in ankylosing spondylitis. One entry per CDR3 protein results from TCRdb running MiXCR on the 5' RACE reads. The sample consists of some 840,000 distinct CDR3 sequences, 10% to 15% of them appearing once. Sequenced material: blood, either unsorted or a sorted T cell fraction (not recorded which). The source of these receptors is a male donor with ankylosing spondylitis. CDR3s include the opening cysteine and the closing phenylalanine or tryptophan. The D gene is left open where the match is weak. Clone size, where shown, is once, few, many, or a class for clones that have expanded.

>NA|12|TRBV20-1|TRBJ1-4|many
TGCAGTGCTGGAGACAGAACCGAAAAACTGTTTTTT
CSAGDRTEKLFF
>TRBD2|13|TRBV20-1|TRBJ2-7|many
TGCAGTGCCCCCGTAGCGGGGTACTACGAGCAGTACTTC
CSAPVAGYYEQYF
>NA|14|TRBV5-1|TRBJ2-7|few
TGCGCCAGCAGCTTCATAGGGGTTAGCTACGAGCAGTACTTC
CASSFIGVSYEQYF
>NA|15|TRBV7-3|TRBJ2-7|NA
TGTGCCAGCAGCTCCCAGGCAGGGACCGAGTACGAGCAGTACTTC
CASSSQAGTEYEQYF
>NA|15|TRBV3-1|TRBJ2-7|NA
TGTGCCAGCAGCCAAAGTTCTGGTTCCGGCTACGAGCAGTACTTC
CASSQSSGSGYEQYF
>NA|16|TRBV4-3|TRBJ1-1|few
TGCGCCAGCAGCCAAGTGGAGTGGGCAGTGAACACTGAAGCTTTCTTT
CASSQVEWAVNTEAFF
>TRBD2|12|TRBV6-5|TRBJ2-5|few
TGTGCCAGCAGTTACTGGGGGGGGGCCCAGTACTTC
CASSYWGGAQYF
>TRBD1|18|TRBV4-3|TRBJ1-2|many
TGCGCCAGCAGCCAAGGGGTGTCAGGGACAGGGGGCCCTTACGGCTACACCTTC
CASSQGVSGTGGPYGYTF
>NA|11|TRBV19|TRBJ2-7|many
TGTGCCAGTAGAAGAGGGTACGAGCAGTACTTC
CASRRGYEQYF
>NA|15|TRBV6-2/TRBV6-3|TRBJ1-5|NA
TGTGCCAGCAAAATTGGGGGCTTAAGCAATCAGCCCCAGCATTTT
CASKIGGLSNQPQHF
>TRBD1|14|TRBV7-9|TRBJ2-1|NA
TGTGCCAGCAGCCCGACAGGGTCGGCCGATGAGCAGTTCTTC
CASSPTGSADEQFF
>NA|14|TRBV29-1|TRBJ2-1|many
TGCAGCGTTGTGTTCATACAGCGAGGCGATGAGCAGTTCTTC
CSVVFIQRGDEQFF
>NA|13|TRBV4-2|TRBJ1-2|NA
TGTGCCAGCAGCCAAGTCCAGGACGGCGGCTACACCTTC
CASSQVQDGGYTF
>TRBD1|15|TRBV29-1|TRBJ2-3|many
TGCAGCGTTGATTGGAAGGGGGCTGGGACAGATACGCAGTATTTT
CSVDWKGAGTDTQYF
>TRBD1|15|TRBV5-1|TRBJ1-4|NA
TGCGCCAGCAGCGGAACACAGGGGGCACATGAAAAACTGTTTTTT
CASSGTQGAHEKLFF
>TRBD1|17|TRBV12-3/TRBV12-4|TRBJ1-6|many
TGTGCCAGCAGGAGGGACAGGGGCTACGCTTTGGATTCACCCCTCCACTTT
CASRRDRGYALDSPLHF
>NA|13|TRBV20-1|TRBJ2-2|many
TGCAGTGCTTCGGAGGGGGTCACCGGGGAGCTGTTTTTT
CSASEGVTGELFF
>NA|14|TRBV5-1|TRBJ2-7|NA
TGCGCCAGCAGCTTTCCGGAGGTCTGGGGCGAGCAGTACTTC
CASSFPEVWGEQYF
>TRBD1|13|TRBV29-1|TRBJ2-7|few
TGCAGCGCCGGACAGGGGATGTCCTACGAGCAGTACTTC
CSAGQGMSYEQYF
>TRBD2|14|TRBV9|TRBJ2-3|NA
TGTGCCAGCAGCCGAGCGGGAGCGGCAGATACGCAGTATTTT
CASSRAGAADTQYF
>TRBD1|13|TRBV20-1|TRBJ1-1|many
TGCAGTGCAGCCGGGACAGTCAACACTGAAGCTTTCTTT
CSAAGTVNTEAFF
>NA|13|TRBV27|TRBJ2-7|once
TGTGCCAGCAGTTTCACGGGGGTATTCGAGCAGTACTTC
CASSFTGVFEQYF
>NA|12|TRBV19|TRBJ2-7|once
TGTGCCAGTAGTAAGGGGACCTACGAGCAGTACTTC
CASSKGTYEQYF
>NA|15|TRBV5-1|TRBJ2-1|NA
TGCGCCAGCAAACGAGGTGTGGATGGGTCGAATGAGCAGTTCTTC
CASKRGVDGSNEQFF
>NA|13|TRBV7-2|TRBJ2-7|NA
TGTGCCAGCAGCCCCAAGTCGACCTACGAGCAGTACTTC
CASSPKSTYEQYF
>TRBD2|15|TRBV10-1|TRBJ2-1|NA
TGCGCCAGCAGTGCAAGCGGGAGCCTCTACAATGAGCAGTTCTTC
CASSASGSLYNEQFF
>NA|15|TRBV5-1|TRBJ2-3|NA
TGCGCCAGCAGCTTGAGGGGGGAGTACACAGATACGCAGTATTTT
CASSLRGEYTDTQYF
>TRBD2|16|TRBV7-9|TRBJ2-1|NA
TGTGCCAGCAGCCCACCCGTAGCGGGGGGCCCGGATGAGCAGTTCTTC
CASSPPVAGGPDEQFF
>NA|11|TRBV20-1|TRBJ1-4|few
TGCAGTGCTAGAGAAAGTGAAAAACTGTTTTTT
CSARESEKLFF
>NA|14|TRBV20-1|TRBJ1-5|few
TGCAGTGCTAGAGGAGGAGATCGCAATCAGCCCCAGCATTTT
CSARGGDRNQPQHF
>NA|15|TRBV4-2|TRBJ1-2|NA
TGTGCCAGCAGCCAATACAGTTCGGCTAACTATGGCTACACCTTC
CASSQYSSANYGYTF
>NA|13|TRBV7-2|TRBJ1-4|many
TGTGCCAGCAGTTACCTAAGCGATGGAAAACTGTTTTTT
CASSYLSDGKLFF
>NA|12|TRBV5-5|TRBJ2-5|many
TGTGCCAGCAGTGAGTGGGAGGAGACCCAGTACTTC
CASSEWEETQYF
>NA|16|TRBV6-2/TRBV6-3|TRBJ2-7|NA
TGTGCCAGCAGTTACTCTAGCGGAGAGGTATCCTACGAGCAGTACTTC
CASSYSSGEVSYEQYF
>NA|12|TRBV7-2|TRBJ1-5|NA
TGTGCCAGCAGCTTTAACGGGGGACCCCAGCATTTT
CASSFNGGPQHF
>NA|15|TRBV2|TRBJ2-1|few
TGTGCCAGCAGTGAAGAGGGGGGGAGTTACAATGAGCAGTTCTTC
CASSEEGGSYNEQFF
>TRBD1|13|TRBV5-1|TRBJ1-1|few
TGCGCCAGCAGCTTGGAGACAGGGGTTGAAGCTTTCTTT
CASSLETGVEAFF
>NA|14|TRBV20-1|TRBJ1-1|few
TGCAGTGCTAGAGACCCTTGGACAAGCACTGAAGCTTTCTTT
CSARDPWTSTEAFF
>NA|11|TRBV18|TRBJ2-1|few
TGTGCCAGCTCACGAGGGGCCGAGCAGTTCTTC
CASSRGAEQFF
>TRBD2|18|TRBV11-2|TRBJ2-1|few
TGTGCCAGCAGCCGTCCCGGGACTAGCGGTTCGTCCTACAATGAGCAGTTCTTC
CASSRPGTSGSSYNEQFF
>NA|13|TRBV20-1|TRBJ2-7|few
TGCAGTGCTAGTGCAACCAGCTCCTACGAGCAGTACTTC
CSASATSSYEQYF
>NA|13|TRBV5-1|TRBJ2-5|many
TGCGCCAGCAGCTTCGGGACGGGCGAGACCCAGTACTTC
CASSFGTGETQYF
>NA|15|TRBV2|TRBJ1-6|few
TGTGCCAGCAACCCCCCCGGGGGGGGGGATTCACCCCTCCACTTT
CASNPPGGGDSPLHF
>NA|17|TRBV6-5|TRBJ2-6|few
TGTGCCAGCAGTTACGTTTCCCAAAGATCTGGGGCCAACGTCCTGACTTTC
CASSYVSQRSGANVLTF
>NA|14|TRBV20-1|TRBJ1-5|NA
TGCAGTGCTAATCGGGGCCCCCGGCAACAGCCCCAGCATTTT
CSANRGPRQQPQHF
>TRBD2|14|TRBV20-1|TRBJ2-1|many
TGCAGTGCCACCCCCGGGACTAGCGAGAATGAGCAGTTCTTC
CSATPGTSENEQFF
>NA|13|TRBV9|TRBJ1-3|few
TGTGCCAGCAGGAGGACAGACTTGGGCACCATATATTTT
CASRRTDLGTIYF
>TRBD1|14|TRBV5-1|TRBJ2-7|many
TGCGCCAGCAGCACGAACAGGGGCTCCTACGAGCAGTACTTC
CASSTNRGSYEQYF
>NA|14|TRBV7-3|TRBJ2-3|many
TGTGCCAGCAGCTTTCAGGTGGCGGCAGATACGCAGTATTTT
CASSFQVAADTQYF
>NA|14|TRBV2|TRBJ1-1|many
TGTGCCAGCACCTTCTCGTCACCCCCGACCGAAGCTTTCTTT
CASTFSSPPTEAFF
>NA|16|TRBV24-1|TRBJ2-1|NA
TGTGCCACCAGTCCAGGGCCCGGAGGATCCTACAATGAGCAGTTCTTC
CATSPGPGGSYNEQFF
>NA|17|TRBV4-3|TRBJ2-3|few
TGCGCCAGCAGCCAAGTCCGGGGCTCCCTGATGGCAAATACGCAGTATTTT
CASSQVRGSLMANTQYF
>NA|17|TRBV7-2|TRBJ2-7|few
TGTGCCAGCAGCTTAAGGGCCTCCTGGAAAGAGGGCTACGAGCAGTACTTC
CASSLRASWKEGYEQYF